This T cell receptor (beta chain) was documented in a study of blood T cells in healthy people across ages. The V end lost 4 bases, the J end lost 1 base, and 10 bases lay between the germline ends. CDR3 length: 13 amino acids. CDR1 and CDR2 from the germline V gene are DFQATT and SNEGSKA (reference sequence). As to this clonotype: The target antigen is unknown.

Combining a sample-barcoded 5' primer with a J-beta primer mix, a second PCR ran for roughly 7 to 11 cycles. TCRdb used MiXCR to reprocess the 5' RACE reads, holding one entry per CDR3 protein. Of roughly 1.9 million distinct CDR3 sequences listed, about 39% are singletons. Samples each yielded at least 6 micrograms of total RNA. Study findings and constraints: Investigators treated diversity estimates from one million T cells as underestimates. Fewer expanded clones and more diversity marked long-lived versus aged donors. Strong correlation existed between TCR beta diversity and naive T cell percentage.

The source of this sequence is a human donor in good health. The rearrangement links TRBV20-1 to TRBJ1-1; D ambiguous. Input material: blood. The CDR3 region is CSATGPGNTEAFF. CDR3 nucleotide sequence: TGCAGTGCTACGGGCCCTGGGAACACTGAAGCTTTCTTT.